This record covers a single TCR beta chain. The data were taken from a study of cytomegalovirus exposure and HLA in healthy donors. PCR used 60 Vbeta primers and 13 Jbeta primers. Profiling relied on immunoSEQ multiplex PCR, and the TCRdb table lists in-frame clones only, not all of them. The table shows about 190,000 clones, with 65% to 80% occurring only once. CDR3 size: 15 residues. Germline lookup yields CDR1 LGHNA and CDR2 YSLEER. Germline trimming cut 1 base from V and 4 bases from J; bases unmatched to any gene: 5. The sample comprised PBMCs. V gene TRBV4-3 combines with J gene TRBJ1-2; 8 bases are a match to TRBD1. This clonotype was obtained from a man aged 25-45 years in good health and CMV-seropositive. CDR3 coding DNA: TGCGCCAGCAGCCAAGCGGACAGGGCGGGCTATGGCTACACCTTC. The encoded protein is CASSQADRAGYGYTF.